This passage covers 26 T cell receptor beta chains from one sample sequenced in a study of control samples from healthy donors and cancer patients (dated by TCRdb to between 2020 and 2021). Library generation was performed with the immunoSEQ multiplex PCR assay. TCRdb retrieved this table from immuneACCESS and kept in-frame rearrangements only. Not all clones are present; in checked studies, unresolved V genes account for under half, and no reason is known for the remainder. The sample includes 150,000 to 200,000 clones, with around 94% observed a single time. The top ten constitute approximately 15% of the sample. The sequenced material came from PBMCs. These receptors were obtained from a man aged 55 to 69 with colorectal cancer.

The chain carries TRBV5-1 and TRBJ1-5; possible D gene TRBD1, 6 bases. CDR1 and CDR2 (germline): SGHRS, YFSETQ. This CDR3 comprises 15 residues. The germline V and J ends were trimmed by 0 bases and 7 bases, with 14 bases remaining between them. The CDR3 protein is CASSLDGGREQPQHF. CDR3 nucleotides: TGCGCCAGCAGCTTGGATGGGGGGCGGGAACAGCCCCAGCATTTT.

CDR3 region: CAGASATSYEQYF. The CDR3 bases are TGTGCGGGGGCCAGTGCCACCTCCTACGAGCAGTACTTC. V and J are TRBV7-9 and TRBJ2-7; D is possibly TRBD1 (6 bases). From germline, CDR1 is SEHNR and CDR2 FQNEAQ (reference sequence). The CDR3 has 13 residues. The whole variable domain, remainder taken from reference TRBV7-9 and TRBJ2-7, is DTGVSQNPRHKITKRGQNVTFRCDPISEHNRLYWYRQTLGQGPEFLTYFQNEAQLEKSRLLSDRFSAERPKGSFSTLEIQRTEQGDSAMYLCAGASATSYEQYFGPGTRLTVT.

This chain's CDR3 is CASSSGGRDTQYF. CDR3 sequence (DNA): TGTGCCAGCAGTTCAGGGGGCAGAGATACGCAGTATTTT. The chain has TRBV28 and TRBJ2-3; 8 bases align to TRBD1. J lost 5 bases, V lost 4 bases, and 2 bases had no gene match. CDR3 size: 13 residues. In germline, CDR1 is MDHEN, CDR2 SYDVKM.

V gene TRBV7-2 combines with J gene TRBJ1-6; tentatively, D is TRBD1 (5 bases). With 5 bases removed from V and 6 bases from J, the gap between germline ends came to 14 bases. Germline CDR1 reads SGHTA; CDR2 reads FQGNSA. This CDR3 spans 15 amino acids. CDR3 sequence reads: CASSPRQGSNSPLHF. In DNA form, the CDR3 reads TGTGCCAGCAGCCCCCGTCAGGGCTCTAATTCACCCCTCCACTTT.

This chain uses TRBV19 with TRBJ2-2, with D unresolved. This CDR3 is built from 16 residues. CDR1 and CDR2 from the germline V gene are LNHDA and SQIVND (reference sequence). Trimming took off 2 bases at V and 3 bases at J, with 13 bases between the two ends. The CDR3: CASSIRANEYTGELFF. In DNA, the CDR3 is TGTGCCAGTAGTATAAGGGCTAACGAATACACCGGGGAGCTGTTTTTT.

The chain is built from TRBV2 and TRBJ2-7, with TRBD2 identical over 9 bases. The CDR3 covers 13 residues. Germline values: CDR1 SNHLY, CDR2 FYNNEI. V gave up 3 bases and J gave up 3 bases; unmatched junction bases: 0. In DNA, the CDR3 is TGTGCCAGCAGTGAGCGGGGGGGCTACGAGCAGTACTTC. It translates to CASSERGGYEQYF.

In nucleotides, the CDR3 is TGTGCCAGCAGGTCCCATTGGAACACTGAAGCTTTCTTT. Translated: CASRSHWNTEAFF. This chain connects TRBV6-6 to TRBJ1-1; D is undetermined. Germline loops: CDR1 MNHNY, CDR2 SVGAGI (reference sequence). This CDR3 spans 13 amino acids. Trimming stripped 6 bases from V and 1 base from J, with 9 bases between.

In its sample, this clone was seen once. This chain joins TRBV5-4 and TRBJ2-5, with a tentative D call TRBD2 (5 bases). Per the germline V gene, CDR1 is SGHNT and CDR2 is YYREEE (reference sequence). V lost 3 bases and J 1 base, leaving 13 bases between the germline ends. The CDR3 loop spans 15 amino acids. CDR3 nucleotides: TGTGCCAGCAGCTCGGATATAGGAGGCCAAGAGACCCAGTACTTC. As protein: CASSSDIGGQETQYF.

Here the CDR3 reads CASSPGSWGNTIYF. The CDR3 region has the DNA TGTGCCAGCAGCCCCGGGAGCTGGGGAAACACCATATATTTT. This chain connects TRBV6-5 to TRBJ1-3, with unresolved D. V lost 6 bases, J lost 4 bases, and 13 bases lay in between. This CDR3 contains 14 residues. Germline-derived CDR1 and CDR2 are MNHEY and SVGAGI.

This chain joins TRBV4-1 and TRBJ1-1, with D hard to call. CDR3 length: 16 residues. CDR1 and CDR2 (germline): MGHRA, YSYEKL. The V gene lost 0 bases and the J gene lost 0 bases, with 11 bases spanning the gap. The CDR3 sequence is CASSQETAFMNTEAFF. CDR3 in DNA: TGCGCCAGCAGCCAAGAAACAGCGTTCATGAACACTGAAGCTTTCTTT.

V gene TRBV28 combines with J gene TRBJ2-7; 7 bases are a match to TRBD2. Germline assignment: CDR1 MDHEN and CDR2 SYDVKM. V was pared by 10 bases and J by 0 bases, with 12 bases of the junction left unmatched. This CDR3 contains 15 residues. The DNA for the CDR3 is TGTGCCATCCCTCCTCTGCGCGGGAGCTCCTACGAGCAGTACTTC. It translates to CAIPPLRGSSYEQYF.

V gene TRBV19 combines with J gene TRBJ1-1; D not resolved. The CDR3 has 13 residues. V was trimmed by 7 bases and J by 0 bases, leaving 9 bases between them. CDR1 and CDR2 from the germline V gene are LNHDA and SQIVND (reference sequence). CDR3 DNA: TGTGCCAGTACGCAACAGCTGAACACTGAAGCTTTCTTT. Protein sequence: CASTQQLNTEAFF.

The chain links TRBV27 to TRBJ1-1; TRBD1 matches at 8 bases. The junction had 3 bases not matched to a gene; V was cut back by 3 bases and J by 0 bases. The CDR3 extends over 15 amino acids. Germline assignment: CDR1 MNHEY and CDR2 SMNVEV (reference sequence). The CDR3 bases are TGTGCCAGCAGTTTCCAGACAGGGGTGAACACTGAAGCTTTCTTT. As protein: CASSFQTGVNTEAFF.

This clone was detected only once. This chain uses TRBV5-1 with TRBJ2-5; TRBD2 might be the D (7 bases). There are 14 residues in the CDR3. V shed 7 bases and J shed 5 bases, with 18 bases lying between them. Germline CDR1 is SGHRS and CDR2 is YFSETQ. The CDR3 DNA follows: TGCGCCAGCCGCCCCGGGGGGCCTGGGGAGACCCAGTACTTC. It codes for CASRPGGPGETQYF.

The CDR3 bases are TGTGCCAGCAGCTCCGGGGGGAGGGGCAATAGGGGCTACACCTTC. Its protein is CASSSGGRGNRGYTF. The chain uses TRBV7-9 and TRBJ1-2; possible D gene TRBD1, 5 bases. This CDR3 contains 15 residues. V lost 4 bases, J lost 8 bases, and 20 bases lay in between. Germline V lookup: CDR1 SEHNR, CDR2 FQNEAQ (reference sequence).

The J gene is TRBJ1-2, the V gene TRBV28; 7 nucleotides match TRBD1. Germline V gene sequence: CDR1 MDHEN, CDR2 SYDVKM. The V and J ends lost 6 bases and 0 bases, in that order; junction bases with no gene match: 7. CDR3 length: 15 residues. In nucleotides, the CDR3 is TGTGCCAGCAGGGGGCAGGGGGGATCTAACTATGGCTACACCTTC. This sequence encodes CASRGQGGSNYGYTF.

This chain joins TRBV7-2 and TRBJ2-5; tentatively, D is TRBD1 (5 bases). This CDR3 contains 14 residues. Germline lookup yields CDR1 SGHTA and CDR2 FQGNSA. V dropped 2 bases and J dropped 5 bases, with 12 bases sitting between them. In DNA, the CDR3 is TGTGCCAGCAGCTTATCGGCAGGGCTCGAGACCCAGTACTTC. It translates to CASSLSAGLETQYF.

The chain recombines TRBV12-3 or TRBV12-4 with TRBJ2-7; possibly TRBD1 for D (5 bases). The V end was cut by 1 base, the J end by 6 bases, with 7 bases between. The CDR3 spans 12 residues. CDR3 loop: CASSLDRREQYF. In nucleotides, the CDR3 is TGTGCCAGCAGTTTAGACAGGCGCGAGCAGTACTTC.

The chain is built from TRBV19 and TRBJ2-3, with TRBD1 matching over 8 bases. The germline gives CDR1 LNHDA, CDR2 SQIVND (reference sequence). The V segment lost 5 bases and the J segment 2 bases; nucleotides outside the gene matches: 9. The CDR3 sequence is 16 residues long. As DNA, the CDR3 is TGTGCCAGTAGTGCCCACGGACAGGGCTCCACAGATACGCAGTATTTT. This codes for CASSAHGQGSTDTQYF.

V gene TRBV11-2 combines with J gene TRBJ1-1; D is unresolved. The CDR3 loop spans 12 amino acids. Germline V gene sequence: CDR1 SGHAT, CDR2 FQNNGV. V dropped 5 bases and J dropped 5 bases, with 9 bases sitting between them. Here the CDR3 DNA reads TGTGCCAGCAGCCAACGCGGGACTGAAGCTTTCTTT. Translation: CASSQRGTEAFF.

This clone was seen a few times. J is TRBJ1-1 and V is TRBV7-9; D might be TRBD1 (5 bases). The CDR3 runs to 12 residues. Trimming pared 2 bases from V and 11 bases from J, leaving 12 bases between. CDR1 is SEHNR and CDR2 is FQNEAQ in the germline V gene (reference sequence). The CDR3: CASSLYLGDAFF. In DNA form, the CDR3 reads TGTGCCAGCAGCTTATACTTAGGGGACGCTTTCTTT.

This rearrangement joins TRBV19 to TRBJ1-5, with D possibly being TRBD1 (5 bases). The length of the CDR3 is 15 residues. The germline V gene has CDR1 LNHDA and CDR2 SQIVND (reference sequence). The V end lost 3 bases, the J end lost 4 bases, and 13 bases lay between the germline ends. The CDR3 sequence is CASSMGRDGNQPQHF. DNA for the CDR3: TGTGCCAGTAGTATGGGCAGGGATGGAAATCAGCCCCAGCATTTT.

The chain links TRBV10-3 to TRBJ2-5; either TRBD1 or TRBD2 may supply D (5 bases each). Trimming removed 0 bases at V and 13 bases at J, with 12 bases between. The CDR3 covers 12 residues. Germline lookup yields CDR1 ENHRY and CDR2 SYGVKD. The CDR3 DNA reads as TGTGCCATCAGTGAGTCGTCGGGGCCGGCGTACTTC. Translation: CAISESSGPAYF.

This clone was seen only once. The V and J genes are TRBV5-1 and TRBJ1-1; perhaps TRBD1 as D (6 bases). The CDR3 runs to 14 residues. Germline CDR1 SGHRS, CDR2 YFSETQ. V was clipped by 5 bases and J by 1 base, with 12 bases between them. CDR3: CASRMGHSNTEAFF. For the CDR3, the DNA is TGCGCCAGCAGGATGGGACACTCGAACACTGAAGCTTTCTTT.

J is TRBJ1-1 and V is TRBV27; a possible D gene is TRBD1 (5 bases). Trimming cost V 7 bases and J 8 bases, with 17 bases left between them. The germline CDR1 and CDR2 sequences are MNHEY and SMNVEV (reference sequence). CDR3 length: 13 amino acids. The CDR3 DNA reads TGTGCCAGCAAACAAGGGACTTCGGGCGAAGCTTTCTTT. Protein sequence: CASKQGTSGEAFF.

This chain joins TRBV7-9 and TRBJ1-2, with 7 positions matching TRBD1. Germline values: CDR1 SEHNR, CDR2 FQNEAQ (reference sequence). The ends lost 3 bases at V and 8 bases at J; junction bases unmatched: 9. The CDR3 spans 14 residues. The CDR3 DNA reads TGTGCCAGCAGCTTGGATGACAGGGTAGAAGGCTACACCTTC. Amino acids: CASSLDDRVEGYTF. The full variable domain, in which reference TRBV7-9 and TRBJ1-2 provide the parts outside the CDR3, is DTGVSQNPRHKITKRGQNVTFRCDPISEHNRLYWYRQTLGQGPEFLTYFQNEAQLEKSRLLSDRFSAERPKGSFSTLEIQRTEQGDSAMYLCASSLDDRVEGYTFGSGTRLTVV.